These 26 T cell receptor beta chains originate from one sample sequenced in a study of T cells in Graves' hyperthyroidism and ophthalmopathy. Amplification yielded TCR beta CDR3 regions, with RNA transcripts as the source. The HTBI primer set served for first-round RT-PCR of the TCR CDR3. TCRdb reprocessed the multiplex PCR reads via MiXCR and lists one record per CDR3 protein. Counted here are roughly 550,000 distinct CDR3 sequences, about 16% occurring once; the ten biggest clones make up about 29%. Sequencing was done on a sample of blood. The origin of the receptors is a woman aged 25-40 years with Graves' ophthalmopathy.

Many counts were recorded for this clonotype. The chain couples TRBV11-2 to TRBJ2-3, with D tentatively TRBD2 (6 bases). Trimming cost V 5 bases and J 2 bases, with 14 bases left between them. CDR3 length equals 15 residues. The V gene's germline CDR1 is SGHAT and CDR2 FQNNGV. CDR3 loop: CASSLERAVTDTQYF. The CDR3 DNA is TGTGCCAGCAGCCTGGAGCGGGCCGTCACAGATACGCAGTATTTT.

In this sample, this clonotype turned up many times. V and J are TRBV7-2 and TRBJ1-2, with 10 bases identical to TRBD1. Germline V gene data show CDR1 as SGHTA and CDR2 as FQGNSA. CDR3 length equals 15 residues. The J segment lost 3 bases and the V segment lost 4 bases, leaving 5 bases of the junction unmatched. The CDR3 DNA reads TGTGCCAGCAGCTCCTGGGGACAGGGGCACTATGGCTACACCTTC. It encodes CASSSWGQGHYGYTF.

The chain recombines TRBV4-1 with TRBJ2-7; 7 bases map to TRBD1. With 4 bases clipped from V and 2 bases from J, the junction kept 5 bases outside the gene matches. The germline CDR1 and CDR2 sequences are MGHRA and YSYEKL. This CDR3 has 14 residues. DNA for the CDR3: TGCGCCAGCAGCCCGCCGGGACAGCCCTACGAGCAGTACTTC. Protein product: CASSPPGQPYEQYF.

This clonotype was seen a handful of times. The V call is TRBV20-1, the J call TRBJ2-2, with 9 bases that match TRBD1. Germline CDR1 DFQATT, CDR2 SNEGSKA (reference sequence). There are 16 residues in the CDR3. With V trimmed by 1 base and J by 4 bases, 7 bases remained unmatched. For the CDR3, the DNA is TGCAGTGCTAGAGTGGGACAGGGCTTTAGCACCGGGGAGCTGTTTTTT. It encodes CSARVGQGFSTGELFF.

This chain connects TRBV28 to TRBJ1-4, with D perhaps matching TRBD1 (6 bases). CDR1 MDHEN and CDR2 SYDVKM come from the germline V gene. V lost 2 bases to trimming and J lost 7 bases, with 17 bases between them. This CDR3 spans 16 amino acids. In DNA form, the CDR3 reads TGTGCCAGCAGTTTAGGTCCAGGGGAGACGAGTGAAAAACTGTTTTTT. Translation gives CASSLGPGETSEKLFF. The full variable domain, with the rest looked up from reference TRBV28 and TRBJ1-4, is DVKVTQSSRYLVKRTGEKVFLECVQDMDHENMFWYRQDPGLGLRLIYFSYDVKMKEKGDIPEGYSVSREKKERFSLILESASTNQTSMYLCASSLGPGETSEKLFFGSGTQLSVL.

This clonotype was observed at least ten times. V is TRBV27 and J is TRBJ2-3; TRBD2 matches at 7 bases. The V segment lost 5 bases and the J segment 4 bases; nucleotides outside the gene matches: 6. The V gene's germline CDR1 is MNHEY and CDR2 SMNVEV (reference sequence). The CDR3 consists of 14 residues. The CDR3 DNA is TGTGCCAGCAGTCTAGCGGTCAGATCAGATACGCAGTATTTT. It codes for CASSLAVRSDTQYF.

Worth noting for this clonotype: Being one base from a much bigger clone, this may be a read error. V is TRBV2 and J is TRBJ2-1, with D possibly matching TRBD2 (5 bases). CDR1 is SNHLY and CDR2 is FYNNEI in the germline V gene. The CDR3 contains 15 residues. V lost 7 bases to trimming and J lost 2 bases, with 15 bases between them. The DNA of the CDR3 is TGTGCCAGCACTGAGCCCGGGATCCCCTACAATGAGCAGTTCTTC. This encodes CASTEPGIPYNEQFF.

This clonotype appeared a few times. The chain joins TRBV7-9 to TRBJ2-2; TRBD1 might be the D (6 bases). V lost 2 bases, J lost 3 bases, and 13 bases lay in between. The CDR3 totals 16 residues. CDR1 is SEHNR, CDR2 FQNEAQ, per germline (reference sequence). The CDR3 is CASSLKDKGDTGELFF. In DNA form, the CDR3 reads TGTGCCAGCAGCTTAAAAGATAAGGGGGACACCGGGGAGCTGTTTTTT.

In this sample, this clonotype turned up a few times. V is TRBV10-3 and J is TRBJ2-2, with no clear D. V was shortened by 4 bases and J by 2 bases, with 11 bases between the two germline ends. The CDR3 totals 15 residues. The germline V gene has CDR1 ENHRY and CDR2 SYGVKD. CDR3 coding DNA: TGTGCCATCAGTGGCGGAACGATCAACACCGGGGAGCTGTTTTTT. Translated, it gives CAISGGTINTGELFF.

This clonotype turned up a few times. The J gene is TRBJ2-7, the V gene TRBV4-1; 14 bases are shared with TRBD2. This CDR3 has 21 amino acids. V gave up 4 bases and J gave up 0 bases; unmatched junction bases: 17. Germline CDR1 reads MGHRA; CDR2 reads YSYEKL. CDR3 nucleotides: TGCGCCAGCAGCCGCCTATATACCGGGACTAGCGGGAGTTCGGGCTCCTACGAGCAGTACTTC. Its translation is CASSRLYTGTSGSSGSYEQYF.

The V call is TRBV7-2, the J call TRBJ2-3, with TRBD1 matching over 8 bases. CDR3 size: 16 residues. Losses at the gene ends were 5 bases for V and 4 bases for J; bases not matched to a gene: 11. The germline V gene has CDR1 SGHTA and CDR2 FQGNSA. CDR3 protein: CASSKGDRGFSDTQYF. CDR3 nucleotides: TGTGCCAGCAGCAAAGGCGACAGGGGCTTCTCAGATACGCAGTATTTT.

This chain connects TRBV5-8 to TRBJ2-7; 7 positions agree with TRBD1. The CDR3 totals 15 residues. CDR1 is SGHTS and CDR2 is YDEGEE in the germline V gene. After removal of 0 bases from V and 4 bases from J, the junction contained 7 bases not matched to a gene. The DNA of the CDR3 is TGTGCCAGCAGCTTGGCGGGACAGTCAATTTACGAGCAGTACTTC. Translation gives CASSLAGQSIYEQYF.

The CDR3 loop reads CASSYRQDFGGYTF. The DNA of the CDR3 is TGTGCCAGCAGCTACCGCCAGGATTTCGGTGGCTACACCTTC. J is TRBJ1-2 and V is TRBV5-6, with D unclear. This CDR3 is built from 14 residues. Per germline, CDR1 SGHDT and CDR2 YYEEEE. Between the trimmed V and J ends, which lost 3 bases and 7 bases, there was a span of 16 bases.

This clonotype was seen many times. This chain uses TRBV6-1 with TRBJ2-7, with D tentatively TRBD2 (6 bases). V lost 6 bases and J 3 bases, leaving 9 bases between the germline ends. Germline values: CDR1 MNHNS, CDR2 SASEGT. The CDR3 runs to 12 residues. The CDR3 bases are TGTGCCAGCAGCTCGCGGGGCTACGAGCAGTACTTC. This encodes CASSSRGYEQYF.

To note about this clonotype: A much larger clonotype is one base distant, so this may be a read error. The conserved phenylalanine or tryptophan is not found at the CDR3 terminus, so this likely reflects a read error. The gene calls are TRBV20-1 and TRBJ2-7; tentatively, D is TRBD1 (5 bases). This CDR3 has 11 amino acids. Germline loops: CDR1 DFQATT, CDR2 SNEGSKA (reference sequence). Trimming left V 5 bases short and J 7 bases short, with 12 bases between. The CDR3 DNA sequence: TGCAGTGCTCAAGGGGTTGGGGAGCAGTACCTC. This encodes CSAQGVGEQYL.

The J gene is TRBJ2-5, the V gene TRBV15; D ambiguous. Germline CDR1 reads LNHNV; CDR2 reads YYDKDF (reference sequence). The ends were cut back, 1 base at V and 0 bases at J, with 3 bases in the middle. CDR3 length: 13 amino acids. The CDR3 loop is CATSRADQETQYF. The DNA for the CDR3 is TGTGCCACCAGCAGAGCGGACCAAGAGACCCAGTACTTC.

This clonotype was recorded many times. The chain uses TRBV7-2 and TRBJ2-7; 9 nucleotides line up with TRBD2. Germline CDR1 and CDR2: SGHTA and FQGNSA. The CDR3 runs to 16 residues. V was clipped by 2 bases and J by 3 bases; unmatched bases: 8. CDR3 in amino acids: CASSLLAGGAVYEQYF. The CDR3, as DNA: TGTGCCAGCAGCTTACTCGCGGGGGGGGCGGTCTACGAGCAGTACTTC.

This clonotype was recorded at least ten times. As DNA, the CDR3 is TGCGCCAGCAGCCAACAGGGGGCCACTGAAGCTTTCTTT. Encoded protein: CASSQQGATEAFF. The chain is built from TRBV4-3 and TRBJ1-1; 8 bases are shared with TRBD1. V was pared by 2 bases and J by 4 bases, with 0 bases of the junction left unmatched. Germline CDR1 reads LGHNA; CDR2 reads YSLEER. CDR3 length: 13 amino acids.

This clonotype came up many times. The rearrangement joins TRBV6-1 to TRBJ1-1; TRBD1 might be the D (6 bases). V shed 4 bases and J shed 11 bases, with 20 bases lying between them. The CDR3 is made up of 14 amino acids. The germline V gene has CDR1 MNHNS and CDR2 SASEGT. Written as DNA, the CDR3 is TGTGCCAGCAGTGTGGACAGAGACCGCAGCTCGGCTTTCTTT. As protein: CASSVDRDRSSAFF.

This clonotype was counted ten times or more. The CDR3 DNA reads TGCGCCAGCAGCCCCGAAACCGGGACAGTCCTTAGGGGGACTGAAGCTTTCTTT. Translated: CASSPETGTVLRGTEAFF. The chain employs TRBV5-1 and TRBJ1-1, with 7 bases aligning to TRBD1. Trimming removed 4 bases from V and 5 bases from J; junction bases left unmatched: 20. The germline V gene encodes CDR1 SGHRS and CDR2 YFSETQ. The CDR3 has 18 amino acids.

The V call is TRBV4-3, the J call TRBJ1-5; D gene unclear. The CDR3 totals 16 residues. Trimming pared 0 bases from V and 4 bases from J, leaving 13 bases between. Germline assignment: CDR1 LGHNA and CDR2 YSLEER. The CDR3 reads CASSQEAGGGNQPQHF. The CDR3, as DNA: TGCGCCAGCAGCCAAGAGGCGGGAGGAGGAAATCAGCCCCAGCATTTT.

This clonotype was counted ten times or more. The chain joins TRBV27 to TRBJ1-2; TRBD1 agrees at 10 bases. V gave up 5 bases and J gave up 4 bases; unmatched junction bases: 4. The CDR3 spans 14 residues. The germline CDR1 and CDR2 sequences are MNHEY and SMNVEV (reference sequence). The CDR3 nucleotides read TGTGCCAGCAGTACGGGACAGGGGAGCTATGGCTACACCTTC. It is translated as CASSTGQGSYGYTF.

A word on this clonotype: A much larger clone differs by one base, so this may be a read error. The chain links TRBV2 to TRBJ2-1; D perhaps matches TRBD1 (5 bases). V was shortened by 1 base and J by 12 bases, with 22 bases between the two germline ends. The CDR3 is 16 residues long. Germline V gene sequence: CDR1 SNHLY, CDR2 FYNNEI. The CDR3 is CASSEGPHRGKDGQFF. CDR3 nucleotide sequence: TGTGCCAGCAGTGAAGGGCCCCATAGGGGTAAAGATGGGCAGTTCTTC.

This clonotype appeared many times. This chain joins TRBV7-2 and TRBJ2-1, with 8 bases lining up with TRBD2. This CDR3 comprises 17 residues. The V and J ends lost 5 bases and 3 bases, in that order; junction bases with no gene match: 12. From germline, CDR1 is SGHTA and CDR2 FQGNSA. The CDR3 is CASSTWRASGFYNEQFF. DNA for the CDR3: TGTGCCAGCAGCACCTGGAGGGCTAGCGGGTTCTACAATGAGCAGTTCTTC.

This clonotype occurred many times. CDR3 sequence: CASRPPWVGGSYYEQYF. The CDR3 nucleotides are TGTGCCAGCAGGCCCCCCTGGGTGGGAGGGTCCTACTACGAGCAGTACTTC. This chain links TRBV28 with TRBJ2-7, with 7 bases that match TRBD2. Germline-derived CDR1 and CDR2 are MDHEN and SYDVKM. The trim removed 6 bases at V and 3 bases at J, leaving 17 bases unmatched. The CDR3 covers 17 residues.

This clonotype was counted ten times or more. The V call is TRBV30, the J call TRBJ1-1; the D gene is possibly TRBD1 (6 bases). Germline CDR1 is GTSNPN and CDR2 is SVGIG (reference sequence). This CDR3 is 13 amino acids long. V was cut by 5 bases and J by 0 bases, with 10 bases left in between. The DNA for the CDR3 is TGTGCCTGGCAACAGGGCCTGAACACTGAAGCTTTCTTT. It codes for CAWQQGLNTEAFF.